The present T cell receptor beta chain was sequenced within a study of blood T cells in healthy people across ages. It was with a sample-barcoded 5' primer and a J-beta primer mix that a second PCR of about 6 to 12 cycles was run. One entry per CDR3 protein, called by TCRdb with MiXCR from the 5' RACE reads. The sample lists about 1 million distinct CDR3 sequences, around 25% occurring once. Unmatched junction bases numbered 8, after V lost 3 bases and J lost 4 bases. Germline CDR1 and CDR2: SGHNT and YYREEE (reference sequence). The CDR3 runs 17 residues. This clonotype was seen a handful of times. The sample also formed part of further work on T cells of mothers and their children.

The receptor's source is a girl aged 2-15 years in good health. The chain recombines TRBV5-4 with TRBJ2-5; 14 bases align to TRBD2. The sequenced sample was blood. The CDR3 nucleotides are TGTGCCAGCAGCTCACCGGGACTAGCGGGAGTCGTAGAGACCCAGTACTTC. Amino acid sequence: CASSSPGLAGVVETQYF.